This T cell receptor beta chain is from a study of T cell changes during pregnancy in multiple sclerosis. Looked up from germline, CDR1 is SGHRS and CDR2 is YFSETQ. V shed 4 bases and J 9 bases; nucleotides not matched to a gene: 18. The length of the CDR3 is 17 residues. Assay: immunoSEQ multiplex PCR; the TCRdb copy retains only in-frame clones and omits some. Among around 80,000 clones listed, over 85% were seen once. The sequences come from peripheral blood, collected in the second trimester of pregnancy. The genes are TRBV5-1 and TRBJ2-1, with 8 bases aligning to TRBD1. The receptor's source is a female donor in good health, enrolled as a control in a pregnancy study. The CDR3 DNA follows: TGCGCCAGCAGCCCCCCTGGGCAGGGGGCGTCCGGGGTTGAGCAGTTCTTC. Protein product: CASSPPGQGASGVEQFF.